This T cell receptor (beta chain) came from a study of post-analysis software for immune sequencing data. The overall study: The study covered relapsing-remitting, secondary progressive and progressive-relapsing courses of multiple sclerosis.

Study-level results: Five or six TRBV segments, TRBV5-6, TRBV5-1 and TRBV20-1 among them, were found more frequent in patients than controls. Versus controls, multiple sclerosis patients showed significantly lower diversity (normalized Chao1). Under the F measure, samples that were prepared in one batch clustered strongly together.

CDR3 length equals 16 residues. Germline V lookup: CDR1 DFQATT, CDR2 SNEGSKA (reference sequence). Every TCR beta cDNA library bore unique molecular identifiers. Some 500,000 cDNA molecules were obtained per 1 to 10 million input T cells. TCRdb reanalysed the PCR reads using MiXCR and keeps one entry per CDR3 protein. This table has around 770,000 distinct CDR3 sequences, about 45% appearing once. As regards this clonotype: Its antigen is still unknown. Germline and junction disagree at one end, which may indicate a read error.

The receptor's source is a girl between 5 and 17 years old with multiple sclerosis. The genes are TRBV20-1 and TRBJ1-5; D not certain. Specimen: blood. CDR3 residues: CGASRASPKGNQPQHF. The CDR3 DNA follows: TGCGGTGCTAGTAGGGCATCACCTAAGGGCAATCAGCCCCAGCATTTT.